This T cell receptor beta chain was documented in a study of graft-versus-host responses after intestinal transplantation. Study results and caveats: Researchers found GvH clones in recipient marrow, and some showed up first in ileum or blood.

This clone was seen just once. The antigen is unknown. The CDR3 loop spans 11 amino acids. The V end lost 3 bases, the J end lost 4 bases, and 3 bases lay between the germline ends. Germline V gene lookup returns CDR1 SGHTA and CDR2 FQGNSA. Only in-frame clones appear in the TCRdb table, and some are missing; sequencing was by immunoSEQ multiplex PCR. The sample lists under 100,000 clones, roughly 80% occurring once. The chain has TRBV7-2 and TRBJ1-1, with D unclear. The clonotype was recovered from a human donor who received an intestinal transplant. Source: unstimulated CD4+ T cells sorted from spleen or lymph node cells, taken before intestinal transplant. The CDR3 spells CASSFITEAFF. Here the CDR3 DNA reads TGTGCCAGCAGCTTTATCACTGAAGCTTTCTTT.